These 8 T cell receptor beta chains originate from one sample sequenced in a study of shared clonotypes between healthy human individuals. Libraries were prepared by immunoSEQ multiplex PCR; TCRdb keeps only in-frame clonotypes and omits some of them. The table includes about 2.1 million clones, 90% to 95% detected once. As defined, naive CD8 cells were CD45RO-negative and positively selected for CCR7, with terminally differentiated effector memory CD45RA+ cells excluded. The specimen was naive CD8+ T cells from PBMCs. Every receptor here comes from a man between 18 and 35 years old in good health. Some clones in this sample may be carry-over from other donors' samples.

This clone was seen more than once but under ten times. This CDR3 is CASGHAGGQDEAFF. As DNA, the CDR3 is TGTGCTAGTGGCCATGCAGGGGGGCAGGATGAAGCTTTCTTT. This chain links TRBV12-5 with TRBJ1-1; 7 nucleotides align to TRBD1. The V gene end was trimmed by 6 bases and the J gene end by 7 bases; junction bases not matched to a gene: 11. Germline CDR1 reads LGHNT; CDR2 reads FRNRAP. CDR3 size: 14 residues.

The V and J genes are TRBV28 and TRBJ1-1; D is unresolved. The CDR3 sequence is 13 residues long. Germline loops: CDR1 MDHEN, CDR2 SYDVKM. V lost 3 bases and J 2 bases, leaving 7 bases between the germline ends. CDR3 region: CASSFVVNTEAFF. CDR3 in DNA: TGTGCCAGCAGTTTTGTAGTTAACACTGAAGCTTTCTTT.

This rearrangement joins TRBV4-2 to TRBJ2-7; no definite D call. This CDR3 contains 16 residues. V lost 4 bases and J lost 2, with 18 bases in between. Germline CDR1 LGHNA, CDR2 YNFKEQ. Written as DNA, the CDR3 is TGTGCCAGCAGCCCAACCCCGGGCCCAGATGCCTACGAGCAGTACTTC. Protein product: CASSPTPGPDAYEQYF.

This chain joins TRBV7-2 and TRBJ2-7, with TRBD2 identical over 10 bases. CDR1 is SGHTA and CDR2 is FQGNSA in the germline V gene. The CDR3 has 15 residues. V shed 1 base and J 8 bases; nucleotides not matched to a gene: 8. As DNA, the CDR3 is TGTGCCAGCAGCTTAGGGACTAGCGGCCCTATAAAGCAGTACTTC. As protein: CASSLGTSGPIKQYF.

V is TRBV28 and J is TRBJ2-7, with TRBD1 as a possible D gene (5 bases). CDR3 length: 13 residues. V was shortened by 3 bases and J by 3 bases, with 9 bases between the two germline ends. The germline V gene has CDR1 MDHEN and CDR2 SYDVKM. The CDR3 is CASSFRQGYEQYF. The CDR3 nucleotides are TGTGCCAGCAGTTTTCGGCAGGGCTACGAGCAGTACTTC.

The CDR3 is CAGTGTVEAFF. The CDR3 DNA follows: TGTGCCGGCACCGGGACGGTTGAAGCTTTCTTT. V gene TRBV30 combines with J gene TRBJ1-1, with TRBD1 as a possible D gene (5 bases). CDR1 and CDR2 (germline): GTSNPN, SVGIG (reference sequence). Trimming took 8 bases from V and 7 from J, leaving 14 bases between them. This CDR3 has 11 amino acids.

The V gene is TRBV27, the J gene TRBJ2-1, with D perhaps TRBD1 (6 bases). V was pared by 4 bases and J by 7 bases, with 17 bases between. Germline-derived CDR1 and CDR2 are MNHEY and SMNVEV (reference sequence). The CDR3 runs 15 residues. The CDR3 loop reads CASSSTGYGMNEQFF. The DNA of the CDR3 is TGTGCCAGCAGTTCTACAGGGTATGGTATGAATGAGCAGTTCTTC.

The chain has TRBV4-1 and TRBJ1-4, with 9 bases matching TRBD1. V lost 4 bases and J lost 8; bases outside the gene matches: 14. Germline CDR1 MGHRA, CDR2 YSYEKL. This CDR3 region has 17 residues. The CDR3 coding sequence is TGCGCCAGCAGCCCCCTACAGGGGGCTAGCCTGGACGAAAAACTGTTTTTT. This translates into CASSPLQGASLDEKLFF.